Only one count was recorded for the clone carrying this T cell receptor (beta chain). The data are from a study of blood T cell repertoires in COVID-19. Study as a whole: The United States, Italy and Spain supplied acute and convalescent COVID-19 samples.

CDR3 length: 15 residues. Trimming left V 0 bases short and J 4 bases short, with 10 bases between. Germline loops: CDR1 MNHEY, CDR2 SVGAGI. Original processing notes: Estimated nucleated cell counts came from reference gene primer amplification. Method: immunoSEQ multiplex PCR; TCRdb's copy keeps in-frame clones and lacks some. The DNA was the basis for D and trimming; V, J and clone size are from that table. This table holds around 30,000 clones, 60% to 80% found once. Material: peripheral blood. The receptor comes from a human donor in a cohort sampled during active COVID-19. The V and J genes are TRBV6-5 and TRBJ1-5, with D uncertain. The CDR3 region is CASSYSRSLNQPQHF. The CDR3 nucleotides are TGTGCCAGCAGTTACTCTCGGTCGCTGAATCAGCCCCAGCATTTT.